This T cell receptor (beta chain) was documented in a study of CD8 T cells in ankylosing spondylitis (dated by TCRdb to about 2017). In the study overall: To find TCR variants linked to disease, the study profiled T cell receptor beta repertoires in ankylosing spondylitis patients and healthy donors. The full study cohort was made up of approximately 24 ankylosing spondylitis patients and 108 healthy donors. Peripheral blood was sampled, and synovial fluid was also collected from ankylosing spondylitis patients. The paper's findings and limits, for the study overall: The disease-linked clones had a CD8+ phenotype and were found at relatively low frequencies in peripheral blood. Significant enrichment of the disease-linked clones was reported in matched synovial fluid samples from ankylosing spondylitis patients. Blood from ankylosing spondylitis patients appeared to be characterized by a TCR beta motif made up of 8 or 9 highly homologous amino acid variants. Some TCR beta motif variants had previously been reported in synovial fluid and blood of reactive arthritis patients, which suggested common disease-initiation mechanisms.

Reads for this sample came from an Illumina HiSeq 2500. Quantitative 5'-RACE with molecular barcodes was used to prepare TCR beta libraries. The study's own analysis went as follows. To identify disease-linked TCR variants, a new computational method was used, one built on a probabilistic model of VDJ rearrangement. TCRdb applied fastp at Q25 and MiXCR to the public reads, then kept only in-frame beta chains. Identical CDR3 proteins give one entry, which carries the most common genes and DNA. TCRdb, not the authors, supplied the V and J calls. The sample data list around 280,000 distinct CDR3 sequences, and 20% of these were observed just once. The ten largest clones capture 7.8% of the sample. At least ten counts were recorded for this clonotype. Its antigen remains undetermined. Per-base quality was not reported, and no clone a single base away is much larger than it. The CDR3 measures 14 amino acids from cysteine to phenylalanine. The only DNA kept is the CDR3, 42 bases in frame from the first base. V gives up 0 bases and J gives up 4 bases, and the segment between their germline ends measures 9 bases. CDR1 and CDR2 were assigned from the germline V gene as MGHRA and YSYEKL.

Sequenced: blood, either unsorted or a sorted T cell fraction (not recorded which). The sequence was collected from a male donor with ankylosing spondylitis or in good health (not recorded which). Recombination joined TRBV4-1 with TRBJ2-5, with an unclear D gene assignment. The CDR3 corresponds to CASSQDPNAETQYF. The nucleotide sequence is given as TGCGCCAGCAGCCAAGATCCCAACGCAGAGACCCAGTACTTC.